This TCR beta chain was recovered during a study of T-cell reconstitution after alpha-beta-depleted transplantation in children. Library preparation (for TCRbeta) was performed with unique molecular identifiers. TCRdb re-called the PCR reads with MiXCR, one entry per CDR3 protein. Of fewer than 700,000 distinct CDR3 sequences listed, 10% to 15% are singletons. This clonotype was found a few times. What it binds is unknown. The final CDR3 position lacks the conserved phenylalanine or tryptophan, pointing to a likely read error. It is unclear where the CDR3 begins or ends on the DNA, so no DNA is shown, and the CDR3 is as TCRdb lists it. Study-wide findings and caveats: Newly produced T cells mostly provided counts and TCRbeta diversity after one year, as hyperexpanded clones declined. The origin of alpha-beta T cells about two months after transplant was reportedly several hundred expanded graft clones. The origin of high day-60 TCRbeta diversity in some patients lay in surviving recipient T cells and thymic progenitors.

The germline gives CDR1 SGHVS, CDR2 FNYEAQ. The CDR3 is 13 amino acids in total, end residues counted. This chain connects TRBV7-6 to TRBJ2-5; TRBD2, as called in the table, went unchecked against the DNA. The sequence came from a male patient younger than 18 who had a stem cell transplant for acute myeloid leukemia, so the T cells may come from the graft donor. The material was PBMCs, mostly from graft donor cells, obtained 360 days after TCRalphabeta/CD19-depleted stem cell transplant. The CDR3 protein is CASSPAGTSGRTL.